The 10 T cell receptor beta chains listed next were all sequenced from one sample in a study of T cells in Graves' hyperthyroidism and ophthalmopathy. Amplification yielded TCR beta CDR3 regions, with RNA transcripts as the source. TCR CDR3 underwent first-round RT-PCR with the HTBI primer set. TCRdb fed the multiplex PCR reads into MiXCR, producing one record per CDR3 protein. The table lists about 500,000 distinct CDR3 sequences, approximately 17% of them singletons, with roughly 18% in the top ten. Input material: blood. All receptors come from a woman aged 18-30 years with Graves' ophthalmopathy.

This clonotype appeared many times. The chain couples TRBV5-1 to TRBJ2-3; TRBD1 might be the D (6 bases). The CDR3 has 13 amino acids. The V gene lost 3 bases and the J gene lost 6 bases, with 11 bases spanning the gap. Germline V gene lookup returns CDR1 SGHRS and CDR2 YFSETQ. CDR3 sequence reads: CASSSQGSDTQYF. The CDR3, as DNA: TGCGCCAGCAGCTCACAGGGATCCGATACGCAGTATTTT.

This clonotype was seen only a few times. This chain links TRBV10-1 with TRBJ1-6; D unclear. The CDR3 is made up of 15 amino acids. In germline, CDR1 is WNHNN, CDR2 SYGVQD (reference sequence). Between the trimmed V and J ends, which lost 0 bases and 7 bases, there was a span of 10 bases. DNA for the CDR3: TGCGCCAGCAGTGAGTCGACGGTCGGCAATTCACCCCTCCACTTT. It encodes CASSESTVGNSPLHF.

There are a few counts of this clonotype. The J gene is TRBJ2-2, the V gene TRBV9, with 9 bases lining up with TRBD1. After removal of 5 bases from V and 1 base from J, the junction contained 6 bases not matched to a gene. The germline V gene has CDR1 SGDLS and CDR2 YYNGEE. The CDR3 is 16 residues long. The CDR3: CASSGRDRENTGELFF. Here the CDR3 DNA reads TGTGCCAGCAGTGGCAGGGACAGGGAGAACACCGGGGAGCTGTTTTTT.

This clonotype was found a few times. CDR3 sequence: CASSPRGALTIYEQYF. Written as DNA, the CDR3 is TGTGCCAGCTCCCCCCGGGGGGCGCTTACAATCTACGAGCAGTACTTC. V and J are TRBV18 and TRBJ2-7, with D possibly being TRBD2 (7 bases). This CDR3 has 16 residues. Per the germline V gene, CDR1 is KGHSH and CDR2 is LQKENI. The ends were cut back, 6 bases at V and 3 bases at J, with 21 bases in the middle.

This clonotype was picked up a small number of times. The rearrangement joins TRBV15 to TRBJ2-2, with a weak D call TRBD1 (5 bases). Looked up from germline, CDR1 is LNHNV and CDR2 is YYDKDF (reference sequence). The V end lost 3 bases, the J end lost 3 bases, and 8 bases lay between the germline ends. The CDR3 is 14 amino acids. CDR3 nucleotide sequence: TGTGCCACCAGCAGCAGGGCGGACACCGGGGAGCTGTTTTTT. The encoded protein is CATSSRADTGELFF.

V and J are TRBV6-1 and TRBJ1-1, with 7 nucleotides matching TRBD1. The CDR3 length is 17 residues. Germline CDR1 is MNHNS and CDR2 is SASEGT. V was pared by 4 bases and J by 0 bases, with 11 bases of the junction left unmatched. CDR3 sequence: CASSVDRDGGMNTEAFF. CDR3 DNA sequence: TGTGCCAGCAGTGTTGACAGGGACGGCGGGATGAACACTGAAGCTTTCTTT.

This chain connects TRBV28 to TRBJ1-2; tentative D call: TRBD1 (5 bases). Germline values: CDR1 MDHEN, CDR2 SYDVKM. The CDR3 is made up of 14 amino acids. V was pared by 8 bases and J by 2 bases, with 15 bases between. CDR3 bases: TGTGCCAGCCCCGAGGGGACGCGCAACTATGGCTACACCTTC. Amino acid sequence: CASPEGTRNYGYTF.

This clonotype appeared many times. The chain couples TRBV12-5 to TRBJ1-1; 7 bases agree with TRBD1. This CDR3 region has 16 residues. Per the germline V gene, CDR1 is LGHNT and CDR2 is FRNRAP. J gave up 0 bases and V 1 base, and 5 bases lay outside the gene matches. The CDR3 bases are TGTGCTAGTGGTTTGGGGCAGGGACAGTTGAACACTGAAGCTTTCTTT. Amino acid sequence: CASGLGQGQLNTEAFF.

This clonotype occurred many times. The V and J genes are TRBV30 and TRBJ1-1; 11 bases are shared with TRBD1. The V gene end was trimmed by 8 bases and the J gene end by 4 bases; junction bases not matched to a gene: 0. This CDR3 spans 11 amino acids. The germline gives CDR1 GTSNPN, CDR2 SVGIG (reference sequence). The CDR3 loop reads CAGTGGTEAFF. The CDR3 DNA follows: TGTGCCGGGACAGGGGGCACTGAAGCTTTCTTT.

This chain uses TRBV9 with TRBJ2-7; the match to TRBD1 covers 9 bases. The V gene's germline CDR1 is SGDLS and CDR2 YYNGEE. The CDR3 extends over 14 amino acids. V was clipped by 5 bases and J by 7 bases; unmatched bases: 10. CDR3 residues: CASSVGTGFGEQYF. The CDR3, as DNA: TGTGCCAGCAGTGTCGGGACAGGGTTCGGGGAGCAGTACTTC. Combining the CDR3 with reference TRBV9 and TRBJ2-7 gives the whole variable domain DSGVTQTPKHLITATGQRVTLRCSPRSGDLSVYWYQQSLDQGLQFLIQYYNGEERAKGNILERFSAQQFPDLHSELNLSSLELGDSALYFCASSVGTGFGEQYFGPGTRLTVT.